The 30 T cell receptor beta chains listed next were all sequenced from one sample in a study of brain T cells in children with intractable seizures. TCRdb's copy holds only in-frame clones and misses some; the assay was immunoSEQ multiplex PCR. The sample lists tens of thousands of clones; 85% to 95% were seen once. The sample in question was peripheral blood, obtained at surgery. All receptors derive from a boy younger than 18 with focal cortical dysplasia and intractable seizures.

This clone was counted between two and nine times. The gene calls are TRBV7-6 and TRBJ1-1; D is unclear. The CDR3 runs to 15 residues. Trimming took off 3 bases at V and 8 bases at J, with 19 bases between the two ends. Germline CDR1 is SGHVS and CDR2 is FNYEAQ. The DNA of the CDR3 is TGTGCCAGCAGCTTCCCCTATGGCGAAGGAAAGGAAGCTTTCTTT. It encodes CASSFPYGEGKEAFF.

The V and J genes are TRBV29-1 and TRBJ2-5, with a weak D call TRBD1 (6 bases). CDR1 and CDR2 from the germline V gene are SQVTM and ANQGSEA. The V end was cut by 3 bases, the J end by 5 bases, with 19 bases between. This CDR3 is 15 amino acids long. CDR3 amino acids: CSVERGTPWEETQYF. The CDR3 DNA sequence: TGCAGCGTTGAGAGAGGGACACCATGGGAGGAGACCCAGTACTTC.

CDR3 in amino acids: CASSPEGRNNQPQHF. CDR3 nucleotides: TGTGCCAGCAGCCCAGAGGGCAGGAACAATCAGCCCCAGCATTTT. J is TRBJ1-5 and V is TRBV5-5; D is ambiguous. Trimming took off 4 bases at V and 3 bases at J, with 14 bases between the two ends. Per the germline V gene, CDR1 is SGHKS and CDR2 is YYEKEE (reference sequence). The CDR3 sequence is 15 residues long.

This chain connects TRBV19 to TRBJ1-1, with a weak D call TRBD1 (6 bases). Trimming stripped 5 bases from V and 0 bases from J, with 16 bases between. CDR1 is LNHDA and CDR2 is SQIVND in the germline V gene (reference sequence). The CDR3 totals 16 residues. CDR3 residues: CASSLDPRGLNTEAFF. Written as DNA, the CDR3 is TGTGCCAGTAGTCTCGACCCTCGGGGGCTGAACACTGAAGCTTTCTTT.

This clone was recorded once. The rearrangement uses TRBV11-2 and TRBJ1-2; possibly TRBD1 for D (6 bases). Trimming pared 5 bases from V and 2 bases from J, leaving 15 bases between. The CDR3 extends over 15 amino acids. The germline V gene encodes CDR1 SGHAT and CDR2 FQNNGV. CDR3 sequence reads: CASSPGQFINYGYTF. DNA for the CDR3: TGTGCCAGCAGCCCCGGACAGTTCATCAACTATGGCTACACCTTC.

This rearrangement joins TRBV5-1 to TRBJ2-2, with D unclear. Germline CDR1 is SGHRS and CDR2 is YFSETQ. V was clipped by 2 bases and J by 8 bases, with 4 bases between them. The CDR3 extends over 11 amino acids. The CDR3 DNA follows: TGCGCCAGCAGCTTTCTGGGGGAGCTGTTTTTT. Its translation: CASSFLGELFF.

CDR3 in amino acids: CASSLRGADTQYF. The CDR3, as DNA: TGTGCCAGCAGCTTAAGGGGGGCAGATACGCAGTATTTT. The chain employs TRBV7-9 and TRBJ2-3; either TRBD1 or TRBD2 may fit D (6 bases each). V dropped 2 bases and J dropped 4 bases, with 7 bases sitting between them. The CDR3 consists of 13 residues. CDR1 and CDR2 from the germline V gene are SEHNR and FQNEAQ (reference sequence).

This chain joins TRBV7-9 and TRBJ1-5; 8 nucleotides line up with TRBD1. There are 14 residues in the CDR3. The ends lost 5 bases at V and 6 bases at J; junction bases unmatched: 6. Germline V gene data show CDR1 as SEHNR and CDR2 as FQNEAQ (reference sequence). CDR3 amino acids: CASSVTGEGQPQHF. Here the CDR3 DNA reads TGTGCCAGCAGCGTGACAGGGGAGGGTCAGCCCCAGCATTTT.

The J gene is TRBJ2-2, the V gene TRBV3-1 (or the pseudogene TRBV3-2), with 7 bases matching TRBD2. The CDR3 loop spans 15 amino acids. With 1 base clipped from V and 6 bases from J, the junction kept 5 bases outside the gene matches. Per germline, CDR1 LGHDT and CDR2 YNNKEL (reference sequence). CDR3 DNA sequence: TGTGCCAGCAGCCAAGCGTGGGGGGGTGCCGGGGAGCTGTTTTTT. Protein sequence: CASSQAWGGAGELFF.

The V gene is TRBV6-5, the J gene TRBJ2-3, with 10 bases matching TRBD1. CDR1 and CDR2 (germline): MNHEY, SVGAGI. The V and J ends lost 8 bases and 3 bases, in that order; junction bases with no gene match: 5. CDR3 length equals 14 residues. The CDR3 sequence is CASQWDRGTDTQYF. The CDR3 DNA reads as TGTGCCAGCCAATGGGACAGGGGAACAGATACGCAGTATTTT.

CDR3 region: CARTSDRCTDTQYF. The CDR3 DNA is TGCGCCAGAACTAGCGACCGGTGCACAGATACGCAGTATTTT. The chain combines TRBV10-1 with TRBJ2-3; 7 bases map to TRBD2. Germline trimming cut 9 bases from V and 1 base from J; bases unmatched to any gene: 7. CDR1 WNHNN and CDR2 SYGVQD come from the germline V gene (reference sequence). This CDR3 has 14 residues.

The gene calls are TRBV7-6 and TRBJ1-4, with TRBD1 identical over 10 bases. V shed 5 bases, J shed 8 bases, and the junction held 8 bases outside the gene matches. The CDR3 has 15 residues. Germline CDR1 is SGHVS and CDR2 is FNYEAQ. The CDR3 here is CASSQGQGRGEKLFF. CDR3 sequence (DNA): TGTGCCAGCAGCCAGGGACAGGGGAGGGGGGAAAAACTGTTTTTT.

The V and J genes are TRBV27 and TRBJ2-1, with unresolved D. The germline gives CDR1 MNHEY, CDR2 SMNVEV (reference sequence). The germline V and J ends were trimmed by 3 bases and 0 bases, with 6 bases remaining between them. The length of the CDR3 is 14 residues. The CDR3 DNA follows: TGTGCCAGCAGTTTCTCCCGCTCCTACAATGAGCAGTTCTTC. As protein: CASSFSRSYNEQFF.

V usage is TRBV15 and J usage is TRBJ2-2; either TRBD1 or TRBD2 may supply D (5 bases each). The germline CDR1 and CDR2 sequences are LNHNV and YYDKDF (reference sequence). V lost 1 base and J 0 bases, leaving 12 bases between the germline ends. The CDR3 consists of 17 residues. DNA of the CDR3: TGTGCCACCAGCAGAGGTGCCGGGGCGGCGAACACCGGGGAGCTGTTTTTT. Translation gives CATSRGAGAANTGELFF.

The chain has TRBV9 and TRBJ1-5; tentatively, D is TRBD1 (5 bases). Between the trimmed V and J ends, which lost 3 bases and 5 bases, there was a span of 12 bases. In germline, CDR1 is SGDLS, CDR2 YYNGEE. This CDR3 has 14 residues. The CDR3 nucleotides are TGTGCCAGCAGCGCAGGGACGGGGGATCAGCCCCAGCATTTT. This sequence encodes CASSAGTGDQPQHF.

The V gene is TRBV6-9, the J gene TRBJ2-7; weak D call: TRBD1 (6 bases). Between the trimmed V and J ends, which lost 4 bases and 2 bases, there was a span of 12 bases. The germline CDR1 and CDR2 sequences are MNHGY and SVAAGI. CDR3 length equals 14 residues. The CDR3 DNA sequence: TGTGCCAGCAGTTCAGGACAGAGTACCTACGAGCAGTACTTC. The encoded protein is CASSSGQSTYEQYF.

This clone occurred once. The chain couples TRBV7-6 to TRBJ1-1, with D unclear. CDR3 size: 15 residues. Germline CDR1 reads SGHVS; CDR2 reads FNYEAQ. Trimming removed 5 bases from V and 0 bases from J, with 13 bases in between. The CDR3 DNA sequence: TGTGCCAGCAGCGTCCCCGCAGGCTTGAACACTGAAGCTTTCTTT. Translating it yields CASSVPAGLNTEAFF.

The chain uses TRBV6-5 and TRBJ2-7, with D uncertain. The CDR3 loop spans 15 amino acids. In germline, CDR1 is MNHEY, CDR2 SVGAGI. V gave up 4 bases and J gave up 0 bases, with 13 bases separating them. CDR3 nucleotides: TGTGCCAGCAGTTCGTGGGTAGTAGGCTCCTACGAGCAGTACTTC. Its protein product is CASSSWVVGSYEQYF.

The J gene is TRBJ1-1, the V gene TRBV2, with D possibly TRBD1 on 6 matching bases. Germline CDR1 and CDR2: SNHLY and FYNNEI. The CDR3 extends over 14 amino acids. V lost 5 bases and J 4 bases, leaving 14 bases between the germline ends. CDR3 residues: CASSTIQGLTEAFF. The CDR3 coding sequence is TGTGCCAGCAGTACTATACAGGGTCTCACTGAAGCTTTCTTT.

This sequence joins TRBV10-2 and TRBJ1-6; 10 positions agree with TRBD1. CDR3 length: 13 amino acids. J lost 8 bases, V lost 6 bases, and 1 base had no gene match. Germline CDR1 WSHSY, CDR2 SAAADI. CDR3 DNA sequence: TGCGCCAGCAGGGGACAGGGGTATTCACCCCTCCACTTT. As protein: CASRGQGYSPLHF.

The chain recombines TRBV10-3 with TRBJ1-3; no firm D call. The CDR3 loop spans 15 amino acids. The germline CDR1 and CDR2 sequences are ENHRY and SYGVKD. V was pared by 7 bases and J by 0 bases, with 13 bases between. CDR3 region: CAITDYTDSGNTIYF. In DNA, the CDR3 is TGTGCCATCACCGATTATACGGACTCTGGAAACACCATATATTTT.

CDR3 nucleotide sequence: TGCAGCGTTGAAGACTCGGGCTCAAGCTCCTACGAGCAGTACTTC. Its protein product is CSVEDSGSSSYEQYF. The chain employs TRBV29-1 and TRBJ2-7; D remains unclear. The CDR3 spans 15 residues. Germline V gene data show CDR1 as SQVTM and CDR2 as ANQGSEA. Trimming shortened V by 0 bases and J by 0 bases, and 12 bases separated the two germline ends.

CDR3 sequence: CASSGYRVREDQPQHF. The DNA for the CDR3 is TGTGCCAGCAGTGGCTACAGGGTAAGGGAGGATCAGCCCCAGCATTTT. The V call is TRBV6-2 or TRBV6-3, the J call TRBJ1-5, with D possibly matching TRBD1 (6 bases). This CDR3 has 16 residues. CDR1 and CDR2 (germline): MNHEY, SVGEGT. Trimming stripped 5 bases from V and 5 bases from J, with 19 bases between.

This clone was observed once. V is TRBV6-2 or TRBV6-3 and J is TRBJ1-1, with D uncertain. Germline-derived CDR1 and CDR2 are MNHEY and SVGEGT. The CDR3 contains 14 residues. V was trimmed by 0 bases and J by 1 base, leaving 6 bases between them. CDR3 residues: CASSYSKGNTEAFF. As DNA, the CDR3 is TGTGCCAGCAGTTACTCGAAAGGGAACACTGAAGCTTTCTTT.

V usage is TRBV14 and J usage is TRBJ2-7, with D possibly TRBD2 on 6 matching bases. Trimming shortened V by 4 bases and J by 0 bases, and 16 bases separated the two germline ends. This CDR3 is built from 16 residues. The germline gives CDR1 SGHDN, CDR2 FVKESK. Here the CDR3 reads CASSPPGTLSSYEQYF. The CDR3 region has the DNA TGTGCCAGCAGCCCTCCCGGGACTCTTAGCTCCTACGAGCAGTACTTC.

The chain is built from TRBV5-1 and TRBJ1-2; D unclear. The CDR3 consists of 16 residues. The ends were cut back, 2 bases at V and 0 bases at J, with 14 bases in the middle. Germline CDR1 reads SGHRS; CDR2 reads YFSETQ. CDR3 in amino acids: CASSFSPAKANYGYTF. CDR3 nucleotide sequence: TGCGCCAGCAGCTTCTCCCCAGCGAAAGCTAACTATGGCTACACCTTC.

Here the CDR3 DNA reads TGCAGCGTTGGGGGGGTGAACACTGAAGCTTTCTTT. Its translation is CSVGGVNTEAFF. This chain joins TRBV29-1 and TRBJ1-1; D is perhaps TRBD1 (5 bases). V lost 4 bases and J 0 bases, leaving 6 bases between the germline ends. CDR1 is SQVTM, CDR2 ANQGSEA, per germline. The CDR3 totals 12 residues.

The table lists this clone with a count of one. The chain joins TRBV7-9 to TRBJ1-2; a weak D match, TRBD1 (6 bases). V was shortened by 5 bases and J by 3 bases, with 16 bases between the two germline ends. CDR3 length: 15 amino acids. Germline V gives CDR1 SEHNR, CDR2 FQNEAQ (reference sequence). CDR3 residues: CASSPHRVQDYGYTF. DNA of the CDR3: TGTGCCAGCAGCCCCCACAGGGTACAAGACTATGGCTACACCTTC.

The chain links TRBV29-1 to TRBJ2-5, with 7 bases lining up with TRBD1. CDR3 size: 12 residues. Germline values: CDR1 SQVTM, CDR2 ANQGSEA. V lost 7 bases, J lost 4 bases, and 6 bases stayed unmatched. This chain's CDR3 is CSARRGLETQYF. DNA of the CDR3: TGCAGCGCCCGCAGGGGGTTAGAGACCCAGTACTTC.

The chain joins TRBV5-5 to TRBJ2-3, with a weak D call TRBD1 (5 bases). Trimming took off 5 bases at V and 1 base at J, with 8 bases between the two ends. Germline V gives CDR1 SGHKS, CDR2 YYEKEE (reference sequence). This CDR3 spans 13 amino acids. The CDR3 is CASSPQGTDTQYF. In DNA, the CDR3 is TGTGCCAGCAGTCCACAGGGCACAGATACGCAGTATTTT. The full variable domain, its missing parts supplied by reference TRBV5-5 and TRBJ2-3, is DAGVTQSPTHLIKTRGQQVTLRCSPISGHKSVSWYQQVLGQGPQFIFQYYEKEERGRGNFPDRFSARQFPNYSSELNVNALLLGDSALYLCASSPQGTDTQYFGPGTRLTVL.